The clone carrying this TCR beta chain was counted at least ten times. Its antigen is unidentified. MiXCR was run by TCRdb on the 5' RACE reads, yielding one entry per CDR3 protein. The sample lists more than 400,000 distinct CDR3 sequences; approximately 5% were seen once. The germline V gene encodes CDR1 MNHEY and CDR2 SVGAGI. The CDR3 is made up of 17 amino acids. The V gene end was trimmed by 0 bases and the J gene end by 6 bases; junction bases not matched to a gene: 12. The sample comes from a study of CD8 T cells in ankylosing spondylitis. Notes on the study in general: Characteristic of ankylosing spondylitis blood, it appeared, was a TCR beta motif comprising fewer than 10 highly homologous variants. Within matched ankylosing spondylitis synovial fluid, disease-linked clones were reportedly significantly enriched.

The chain joins TRBV6-5 to TRBJ1-2, with 8 bases fitting TRBD1. Sample: blood, either unsorted or a sorted T cell fraction (not recorded which). The source of this sequence is a male donor with ankylosing spondylitis. The CDR3 region has the DNA TGTGCCAGCAGTTACTCGGCCCATTTCGACAGGGGAGATGGCTACACCTTC. Amino acid sequence: CASSYSAHFDRGDGYTF.